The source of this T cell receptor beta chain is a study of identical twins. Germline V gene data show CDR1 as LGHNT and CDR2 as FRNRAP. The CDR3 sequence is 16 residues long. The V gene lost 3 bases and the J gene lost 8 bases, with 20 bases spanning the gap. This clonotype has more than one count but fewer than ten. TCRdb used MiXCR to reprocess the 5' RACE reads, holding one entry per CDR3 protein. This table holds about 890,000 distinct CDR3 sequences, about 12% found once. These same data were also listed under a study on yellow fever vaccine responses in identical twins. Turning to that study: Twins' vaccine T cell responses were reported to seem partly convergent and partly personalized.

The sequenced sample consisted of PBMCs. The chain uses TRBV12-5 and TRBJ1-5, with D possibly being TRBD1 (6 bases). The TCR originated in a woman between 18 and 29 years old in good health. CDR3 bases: TGTGCTAGTGGTTTTGGGTCGACCCTAAGGGGGGAGCCCCAGCATTTT. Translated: CASGFGSTLRGEPQHF.